This T cell receptor (beta chain) came from a study of cytomegalovirus exposure and HLA in healthy donors. Study results and limitations: Donors were assumed by presence/absence analyses to have roughly uniform sequencing depth. TRBV6-2, TRBV6-3 and some other V segments were unresolvable in 87-base-pair reads. Usually a TCR sequence was rare, but some public TCRs were found in many donors. The authors later found TCR association rates varying by HLA locus, with DRB1 most and HLA-C fewest.

This CDR3 is built from 16 residues. Trimming stripped 0 bases from V and 9 bases from J, with 18 bases between. In the case of this clone: Its antigen is not known.

Amplification used 60 Vbeta primers and 13 Jbeta primers. Sequencing used immunoSEQ multiplex PCR; TCRdb keeps in-frame clones, though not all of them. The sample records fewer than 120,000 clones, over 65% being singletons. The specimen was PBMCs. The TCR sequence derives from a young man in good health and CMV-seropositive. The rearrangement uses TRBV23-1 and TRBJ1-5; D might be TRBD1 (5 bases). TRBV23-1 belongs to the ORF category, with a function that is uncertain. The CDR3 DNA is TGCGCCAGCAGTCAATCCCCAGGCAGGGCCAGTGGGCCCCAGCATTTT. It specifies CASSQSPGRASGPQHF.